These T cell receptor beta chains were read from a single sample in a study of blood T cells in healthy people across ages. TCRdb re-derived calls from the 5' RACE reads in MiXCR, one entry per CDR3 protein. The sample records 650,000 to 1,000,000 distinct CDR3 sequences, around 36% being singletons. The specimen sequenced was blood. These receptors were obtained from a man younger than 30 in good health. Each CDR3 is given with its conserved first and last residue. D genes are given only for firm matches. Rows may omit the clone size; those that give it use once, few, many or a size class.

TRBV5-1,TRBJ2-1,.,few,TGCGCCAGCAGCTTAACCAGGGGAAGTAATGAGCAGTTCTTC,CASSLTRGSNEQFF
TRBV28,TRBJ2-1,.,few,TGTGCCAGCAGTTTTGTGGACCTTCTCTCCTACAATGAGCAGTTCTTC,CASSFVDLLSYNEQFF
TRBV5-1,TRBJ2-7,TRBD2,.,TGCGCCAGCACGATAATAGCGGGAAACAACGAGCAGTACTTC,CASTIIAGNNEQYF
TRBV2,TRBJ2-7,TRBD1,once,TGTGTCAGCACCGGGGACAGGGTCTACGAGCAGTACTTC,CVSTGDRVYEQYF
TRBV20-1,TRBJ2-3,.,many,TGCAGTGCTAGTAGGGCAGGGACCACAGATACGCAGTATTTT,CSASRAGTTDTQYF
TRBV12-3/TRBV12-4,TRBJ1-5,.,few,TGTGCCAGCAGTTTCCGGAGTCAGCCCCAGCATTTT,CASSFRSQPQHF
TRBV6-1,TRBJ1-5,.,few,TGTGCCAGCAGTCCCGTCCTACTGAGCCATCAGCCCCAGCATTTT,CASSPVLLSHQPQHF
TRBV2,TRBJ2-5,.,many,TGTGCCAGCAGTGAAGGGGAGACCCAGTACTTC,CASSEGETQYF
TRBV20-1,TRBJ1-2,TRBD1,few,TGCAGTGCTAGACCGTGGGACAGAAGAGATGGCTACACCTTC,CSARPWDRRDGYTF
TRBV6-6,TRBJ2-1,TRBD1,.,TGTGCCAGCGACGCAGGGGGATTAAATGAGCAGTTCTTC,CASDAGGLNEQFF
TRBV12-3/TRBV12-4,TRBJ2-1,.,.,TGTGCCAGCAGCGTAGGGGGGAGGGAAAATGAGCAGTTCTTC,CASSVGGRENEQFF
TRBV5-1,TRBJ2-1,TRBD1,.,TGCGCCAGCAGCGGGGTGGGACAGGGCCACGATGAGCAGTTCTTC,CASSGVGQGHDEQFF
TRBV7-2,TRBJ2-3,.,.,TGTGCCAGCAGCTCTAGCGGGGACAGGGGAGATACGCAGTATTTT,CASSSSGDRGDTQYF
TRBV7-8,TRBJ1-2,TRBD1,once,TGTGCCAGCAGCTTAGTAGAGGGACAGAACTATGACTACACCTTC,CASSLVEGQNYDYTF
TRBV4-2,TRBJ2-3,.,.,TGTGCCAGCAGCCAAGAGGAGATGGGTACGCAGTATTTT,CASSQEEMGTQYF
TRBV6-2/TRBV6-3,TRBJ2-7,TRBD2,many,TGTGCCAGCAGTTACTCCGGACTAGAAGGTGACTACGAGCAGTACTTC,CASSYSGLEGDYEQYF
TRBV12-3/TRBV12-4,TRBJ2-2,.,few,TGTGCCAGCAGTTTTGGGACGGACACCGGGGAGCTGTTTTTT,CASSFGTDTGELFF
TRBV29-1,TRBJ1-2,TRBD1,many,TGCAGCGTGGGACAGGGGGCGAACTATGGCTACACCTTC,CSVGQGANYGYTF
TRBV10-3,TRBJ2-3,TRBD1,.,TGTGCCACTCGGACAGGGGTAGATACGCAGTATTTT,CATRTGVDTQYF
TRBV2,TRBJ1-6,.,.,TGTGCCAGCAGGGATCGACACCCCTCCTATAATTCACCCCTCCACTTT,CASRDRHPSYNSPLHF
TRBV19,TRBJ1-5,.,.,TGTGCCACAAGAAGTTATAGCAATCAGCCCCAGCATTTT,CATRSYSNQPQHF
TRBV11-2,TRBJ1-4,.,.,TGTGTCAGCAGCCTACAGGGCCTTAATGAAAAACTGTTTTTT,CVSSLQGLNEKLFF
TRBV13,TRBJ2-1,.,many,TGTGCCAGCAGCCCCAATGAGCAGTTCTTC,CASSPNEQFF
TRBV7-9,TRBJ2-7,TRBD1,.,TGTGCCAGCAGCTTAGGGGATTCAGGGGGCTTCTCCGAGCAGTACTTC,CASSLGDSGGFSEQYF
TRBV5-1,TRBJ1-1,TRBD1,.,TGCGCCAGCCACAGGGGGCGCGACACTGAAGCTTTCTTT,CASHRGRDTEAFF
TRBV29-1,TRBJ2-1,TRBD1,.,TGCAGCGTTGGTGCTCAGGGGGAGTTCTTC,CSVGAQGEFF
TRBV19,TRBJ2-1,.,.,TGTGCCACGTCCCCGGACACCGGCGATGAGCAGTTCTTC,CATSPDTGDEQFF
TRBV27,TRBJ2-1,.,.,TGTGCCAGCAGTTTATTCTCCGGAGGGGGGGCAAACAATGAGCAGTTCTTC,CASSLFSGGGANNEQFF
TRBV10-3,TRBJ2-1,TRBD1,.,TGTGCCATCAGCGAAACAGGGGATGGCTACAATGAGCAGTTCTTC,CAISETGDGYNEQFF
TRBV10-3,TRBJ2-6,TRBD1,.,TGTGCCATCAGTCACGAACAGGGGGCTGGGGCCAACGTCCTGACTTTC,CAISHEQGAGANVLTF
TRBV10-3,TRBJ1-5,TRBD1,few,TGTGCCACGGGACAGAGCAATCAGCCCCAGCATTTT,CATGQSNQPQHF
TRBV20-1,TRBJ2-1,TRBD1,.,TGCAGTGCTAGCGAAGACAGGGGAGCCCAAGAGACCCAGTTCTTC,CSASEDRGAQETQFF
TRBV20-1,TRBJ2-2,.,.,TGCAGTGCTAGAGATGATATTGGACAGAAGAACACCGGGGAGCTGTTTTTT,CSARDDIGQKNTGELFF
TRBV5-1,TRBJ1-2,.,.,TGCGCCAGCAGCCAAGATCAAGCCACCTTCTATGGCTACACCTTC,CASSQDQATFYGYTF
TRBV30,TRBJ2-1,.,.,TGTGCCTGGACTGCGGGGGCCCTCGACTCCTACAATGAGCAGTTCTTC,CAWTAGALDSYNEQFF
TRBV2,TRBJ1-2,TRBD1,.,TGTGCCAGCAGCGGACAGGGGTCCGATGGCTACACCTTC,CASSGQGSDGYTF
TRBV5-1,TRBJ2-5,TRBD1,.,TGCGCCAGCAGCTCGTTGGACAGGCCGCTCCAAGAGACCCAGTACTTC,CASSSLDRPLQETQYF
TRBV20-1,TRBJ2-1,.,many,TGCAGTGCTAGGGTGCCTGGGGGGGCCTTCAATGAGCAGTTCTTC,CSARVPGGAFNEQFF